The 11 T cell receptor beta chains presented below share a single source sample, sequenced in a study of regulatory T cells in long-lasting Graves disease. Library construction for TCR beta used iRepertoire HTBI primers and Arm-PCR of CDR3 regions. TCRdb ran MiXCR on the multiplex PCR reads and lists one entry per CDR3 protein. The data show around 450,000 distinct CDR3 sequences, 14% to 15% seen once. Specified time point: newly diagnosed GD, antithyroid drugs for less than 3 months. Extracted RNA from PBMCs served as the source of the TCR library. These same records also appear under a second study, on T cells in Graves' hyperthyroidism and ophthalmopathy.

The specimen comprised peripheral blood mononuclear cells (PBMCs), sampled at new diagnosis, from a patient treated with antithyroid drugs. The receptors come from a middle-aged woman with Graves disease.

This clonotype was detected ten times or more. The chain joins TRBV28 to TRBJ2-6, with no clear D. Germline V gives CDR1 MDHEN, CDR2 SYDVKM. The CDR3 is 13 residues long. Trimming stripped 5 bases from V and 6 bases from J, with 8 bases between. In nucleotides, the CDR3 is TGTGCCAGCAGTGTGGCGGCGGCCAACGTCCTGACTTTC. This sequence encodes CASSVAAANVLTF.

In its sample, this clonotype was seen many times. V gene TRBV27 combines with J gene TRBJ2-3, with D possibly TRBD1 on 5 matching bases. The CDR3 spans 15 residues. Germline V gene data show CDR1 as MNHEY and CDR2 as SMNVEV (reference sequence). With 0 bases removed from V and 2 bases from J, the gap between germline ends came to 9 bases. The CDR3 nucleotides are TGTGCCAGCAGTTTATCGCGCAGGGCCACAGATACGCAGTATTTT. As protein: CASSLSRRATDTQYF.

The genes are TRBV12-3 or TRBV12-4 and TRBJ2-7; 8 bases are a match to TRBD1. After removal of 4 bases from V and 6 bases from J, the junction contained 11 bases not matched to a gene. CDR3 length: 15 amino acids. The CDR3 region is CASSSRTGRIGEQYF. In DNA, the CDR3 is TGTGCCAGCAGTTCCCGGACAGGGCGGATTGGCGAGCAGTACTTC.

This chain uses TRBV20-1 with TRBJ2-1; D is uncertain. The V end was cut by 0 bases, the J end by 0 bases, with 15 bases between. CDR1 is DFQATT, CDR2 SNEGSKA, per germline (reference sequence). The CDR3 is 17 amino acids. CDR3 DNA: TGCAGTGCTAGAGATTACGGCTCTAAGAGCTCCTACAATGAGCAGTTCTTC. This encodes CSARDYGSKSSYNEQFF.

The gene calls are TRBV29-1 and TRBJ2-3; D remains ambiguous. Per the germline V gene, CDR1 is SQVTM and CDR2 is ANQGSEA. The CDR3 has 13 amino acids. V was shortened by 5 bases and J by 0 bases, with 9 bases between the two germline ends. The CDR3 protein is CSVPGSSTDTQYF. In DNA form, the CDR3 reads TGCAGCGTTCCAGGCTCTAGCACAGATACGCAGTATTTT.

This clonotype was counted at least ten times. CDR3 nucleotide sequence: TGTGCCTGGACTTGGACAGCTAACCTCATGAACACTGAAGCTTTCTTT. This sequence encodes CAWTWTANLMNTEAFF. The V and J genes are TRBV30 and TRBJ1-1, with D possibly TRBD1 on 6 matching bases. There are 16 residues in the CDR3. CDR1 GTSNPN and CDR2 SVGIG come from the germline V gene (reference sequence). The germline V and J ends were trimmed by 4 bases and 0 bases, with 18 bases remaining between them. Full variable domain (remainder filled in from reference TRBV30 and TRBJ1-1): SQTIHQWPATLVQPVGSPLSLECTVEGTSNPNLYWYRQAAGRGLQLLFYSVGIGQISSEVPQNLSASRPQDRQFILSSKKLLLSDSGFYLCAWTWTANLMNTEAFFGQGTRLTVV.

Points on this clonotype: A much larger clone lies a single base off, so this may be a read error. The chain couples TRBV28 to TRBJ2-7, with no clear D. Trimming pared 3 bases from V and 3 bases from J, leaving 12 bases between. The CDR3 extends over 14 amino acids. Germline loops: CDR1 MDHEN, CDR2 SYDVKM. The CDR3 reads CASSFLGKSYEQYF. CDR3 in DNA: TGTGCCAGCAGTTTCTTGGGAAAGAGCTACGAGCAGTACTTC.

This clonotype was seen ten or more times. The rearrangement links TRBV19 to TRBJ2-7; 8 bases map to TRBD1. The CDR3 totals 16 residues. V gave up 6 bases and J gave up 3 bases; unmatched junction bases: 13. From germline, CDR1 is LNHDA and CDR2 SQIVND (reference sequence). CDR3 sequence: CASSTIEGTGIYEQYF. The CDR3 DNA sequence: TGTGCCAGTAGCACCATTGAGGGGACAGGTATCTACGAGCAGTACTTC.

The CDR3 region is CASTSTGVLTNSPLHF. CDR3 sequence (DNA): TGTGCCAGCACCTCAACAGGGGTCCTAACTAATTCACCCCTCCACTTT. The chain combines TRBV12-3 or TRBV12-4 with TRBJ1-6; 7 bases agree with TRBD1. Trimming took 7 bases from V and 6 from J; bases not matched to a gene: 12. The CDR3 runs to 16 residues.

This CDR3 reads CASNPGGRALGETQYF. The CDR3 nucleotides are TGTGCCAGTAATCCAGGCGGGAGGGCCCTCGGAGAGACCCAGTACTTC. V and J are TRBV19 and TRBJ2-5; 9 nucleotides match TRBD2. Germline loops: CDR1 LNHDA, CDR2 SQIVND (reference sequence). Losses at the gene ends were 7 bases for V and 4 bases for J; bases not matched to a gene: 13. The CDR3 has 16 amino acids.

At least ten counts were recorded for this clonotype. The chain combines TRBV6-2 or TRBV6-3 with TRBJ2-7; D may be TRBD1 or TRBD2 (5 bases each). The CDR3 runs 16 residues. The germline gives CDR1 MNHEY, CDR2 SVGEGT. Deletions cut 3 bases from V and 0 bases from J, with 15 bases between. The CDR3 DNA is TGTGCCAGCAGTTATCTCCGAGGGACGCCCTCCTACGAGCAGTACTTC. It translates to CASSYLRGTPSYEQYF.